Below, one T cell receptor (beta chain) is given with its context. Its antigen is currently not known. No base-level quality is on record; no much larger clone is a single base apart. These data are taken from a study of cytomegalovirus exposure and HLA in healthy donors (dated by TCRdb to the late 2010s). Background on the whole study: An earlier analysis of some 550 of the donors reported about 250 Gb of sequence data and 117 million unique TCR beta sequences from roughly 180 million T cells. Donor age, sex, ethnicity and CMV serostatus were compiled alongside the repertoire data. A later genetic analysis used genome-wide SNP genotypes for about three fifths of the 666 donors, treating that subset as a discovery cohort. Typing coverage varied by locus: roughly 629-630 donors for A, B, C, DRB1 and DQB1; under 550 for DQA1; nearly 610 for DPA1; roughly 450 for DPB1. To predict cytomegalovirus infection status, the study combined high-throughput TCR immunosequencing, statistical association of individual TCRs with disease status, and machine learning. Among approximately 370 genotyped donors of the cohort, an average of approximately 200,000 unique TCR beta nucleotide sequences was sequenced per donor, of which 15% to 20% were non-productive. Several DR-DQ haplotypes were handled as single units for association and clustering because linkage in the cohort was strong. Every discovery cohort repertoire had been produced on one sequencing platform. Roughly 290 gigabases of sequencing data and about 92 million unique TCR sequences made up an early release that covered several hundred HLA-typed donors. In an earlier analysis of over 550 of the donors, high-throughput TCR beta sequencing was used to judge whether each TCR beta V gene segment behaved as functional or pseudogenic. The study aimed to test whether cataloging public T cell receptors could reveal signatures of past pathogen exposure. Of the approximately 400 genotyped donors, about 80% fell in the genetic ancestry cluster associated with self-reported Caucasian donors. Besides the first cohort of about 730 subjects, a separate validation cohort made up of over a hundred different subjects was used. The T cell repertoires of 666 subjects were profiled by immunosequencing and related to cytomegalovirus serostatus. To study patterns of TCR occurrence, a later analysis re-analyzed previously published TCR beta repertoires from under 750 donors and added high-resolution HLA genotyping. In the later analysis, no new phenotypic data were used to find candidate immune exposures; instead, reliance was placed on TCR beta sequences and their occurrence across donors. HLA typing covered class I and class II loci at four-digit resolution. The paper as a whole reports these results and caveats: A few of the identified cytomegalovirus-associated TCR beta chains were confirmed in vitro to be specific for cytomegalovirus antigens. A cluster of highly shared sequence variants was judged likely to represent a technical artifact of the sequencing pipeline. Several of the top co-occurrence clusters appeared to be linked to parvovirus B19, influenza, CMV and Epstein-Barr virus, according to a later analysis. Correlated functional status among segregating V segments might reflect linkage disequilibrium, but an unknown experimental factor could not be ruled out. A further reported finding was that TCR beta sequences accurately predicted the HLA-A and HLA-B alleles for most subjects in the first cohort. This cohort had only TCR beta chains sequenced, and the lack of alpha or paired-chain data limited which features could be detected. In a later analysis, most CMV-associated TCR beta chains were found to appear HLA-restricted, with HLA associations seemingly driven largely by CMV exposure. The presence/absence analyses assumed that sequencing depth was roughly uniform across donors, and that assumption may not be true. The study gave a list of under 200 TCR beta chains associated with cytomegalovirus. Compared with equally common non-associated chains, HLA-associated TCR beta chains in a later analysis were more clonally expanded and had lower generation probabilities. When HLA alleles, especially DR and DQ, strongly co-occurred, TCR associations were difficult to assign to individual alleles. V-gene and J-gene trimming of TCR beta chains was associated with a missense DCLRE1C variant in a later genetic analysis, and the association was replicated in an independent cohort. A later analysis found that TCR association rates varied across HLA loci, with DRB1 alleles showing the most associated TCRs and HLA-C alleles the fewest. The classifier was reported to diagnose cytomegalovirus status with high specificity and sensitivity in both the original and validation cohorts. It was suggested by the authors that the approach could potentially be generalized to other disease states and immunological phenotypes. Immune exposure information for the cohort was limited to CMV serostatus. Because HLA typing was unavailable for some donors at each locus, only the typed subset was used in association tests. The earlier analysis of 587 of the donors excluded seventeen rarely observed V segments, including chromosome 9 orphons, because counts were too low. Specific HLA alleles were associated with 15,000 to 20,000 TCR beta sequences at a false discovery rate of 0.05 in a later analysis. Some IMGT-functional V segments, including TRBV6-2 and TRBV6-3, could not be distinguished by the 87-base-pair reads and were therefore excluded. A later genetic analysis reported fewer N-insertions in productive TCRs among donors in an Asian-associated ancestry cluster than the 666-donor mean. Across donors, most TCR sequences were observed very rarely, whereas some public TCRs were present in many individuals. Broadly in line with IMGT annotations, most TCR beta V segments showed up in productive rearrangements about 90% or about 30% of the time in an earlier analysis of roughly 590 of the donors.

The cohort was made up of approximately 700 healthy bone marrow donors. At the time of sampling, all cohort members were nominally healthy, though unrecorded immune exposures were likely present. The donor was CMV seropositive and belonged to the group of 250 to 300 seropositive cohort members. Every donor gave a peripheral blood sample, and the peripheral blood mononuclear cells from that sample were used for TCR beta sequencing. Genomic DNA extraction from the blood cell samples was performed with the Qiagen DNeasy Blood Extraction Kit. The protocol used for the library was the immunoSEQ multiplex PCR assay. The multiplex PCR relied on a mix of 60 forward primers for TCR Vbeta segments and 13 reverse primers for TCR Jbeta segments. The CDR3 region of rearranged TCR beta genes was amplified from genomic DNA with a multiplex PCR assay. On the Illumina HiSeq System, the amplified TCR beta libraries were sequenced as 87-base-pair reads. From the authors' description of their analysis: A later analysis counted some 74 million unique TCR beta chains across the 550 to 700 repertoires, and some 11 million of these chains were shared by at least two donors. A nearest-neighbor algorithm error-corrected the raw reads and collapsed the reads into unique sequences, merging closely related sequences to remove PCR and sequencing errors. To assign V, D and J gene segments, CDR3 sequences were aligned to IMGT reference sequences. For a sequence to be retained, at least a six-nucleotide match to both a V gene segment and a J gene segment was required. A rearrangement was called productive if the CDR3 had no stop codons and remained in frame with V and J, and every other rearrangement was called non-productive. Following IMGT convention, CDR3 was defined as the stretch from the second conserved V-encoded cysteine to the conserved J-encoded phenylalanine. In an earlier analysis of around 540 of the donors, sequences lacking an unambiguous match to a single V gene segment were excluded. In an earlier analysis of 500 to 750 of the donors, V segments were called functional above 56.7% productive rearrangements and were called segregating when the between-donor standard deviation exceeded 5%. A statistical classification framework was built to diagnose cytomegalovirus status from the catalog of TCR beta chain sequences. In a later analysis, V and J genes were assigned by comparing TCR nucleotide sequences against IMGT/GENE-DB human TR gene sequences. Using the TCRdist pipeline, a later analysis assigned CDR3 sequences along with most-parsimonious VDJ recombination scenarios. In a later analysis, each TCR beta chain was defined by its CDR3 amino acid sequence together with its V-gene family, and reads lacking a unique V-gene family were excluded. A later analysis removed over 500 highly shared, low-generation-probability nucleotide sequences to deal with suspected cross-contamination and a sequencing artifact. For each public chain, a later analysis derived a clonal expansion index from normalized ranks of inferred template counts within each repertoire. A later analysis computed generation probabilities with a VDJ recombination model fitted to out-of-frame rearrangements, and checked the results against IGoR. In a later analysis, hypergeometric tests were used to score TCR-TCR, TCR-HLA and TCR-CMV co-occurrence, with a repertoire-size bias correction applied to TCR pairs. A later analysis estimated false discovery rates by permuting HLA or CMV assignments 20 times. A later analysis grouped co-occurring TCRs with DBSCAN, adding TCRdist sequence similarity when clustering within HLA-allele-positive subsets. Repertoires with fewer than 30,000 or more than 120,000 public chains were left out of co-occurrence clustering, as were a handful of repertoires with anomalous nucleotide sharing. TCRdb carries this immuneACCESS record with in-frame sequences only. Its versions omit some clonotypes, under half of them owing to an unresolved V gene in the studies checked, with the rest unexplained. V, J and clone size derive from that table, while D and trimming were established from the DNA sequence. The sample has some 200,000 clones on record, approximately 79% of them singletons. The top ten hold 6.3% of the sample.

The CDR3, cysteine through phenylalanine, is 16 amino acids long. The kept DNA is CDR3 alone, 48 bases in frame from the first base. V and J are trimmed by 6 bases and 2 bases, and the gene matches miss 10 bases of the junction. CDR1 and CDR2 were assigned from the germline V gene as SNHLY and FYNNEI. This sequence uses TRBV2 and TRBJ2-7, with TRBD2 identical over 10 junction bases. Sequencing used PBMCs. This receptor was obtained from a middle-aged man in good health and CMV-seropositive. The DNA sequence is as follows: TGTGCCAGCAGCGTAGCGGGGGGCCCGGAAACCTACGAGCAGTACTTC. Translation gives CASSVAGGPETYEQYF.